This T cell receptor beta chain emerged from a study of blood T cell repertoires in COVID-19. Study-level background: Both acute and convalescent COVID-19 samples were obtained from the United States, Italy and Spain. T cells, B-cell-depleted T cells, or PBMCs provided the cDNA or gDNA that served as material.

Germline CDR1 reads SGHDN; CDR2 reads FVKESK. V shed 4 bases and J 4 bases; nucleotides not matched to a gene: 13. This CDR3 has 18 residues. The authors' processing: Cell counts per sample came from amplifying reference gene primers. Profiling relied on immunoSEQ multiplex PCR, and the TCRdb table lists in-frame clones only, not all of them. Clone size and V and J calls were adopted from that table, with D and trimming inferred from the DNA. The sample consists of hundreds of thousands of clones, roughly 86% of them appearing once. Membership in each cohort depended on participant-reported clinical history.

The specimen was PBMCs or T cells enriched from blood (not recorded which). J is TRBJ2-3 and V is TRBV14, with TRBD2 matching over 11 bases. The receptor was isolated from a woman between 50 and 59 years old who had recovered from COVID-19. CDR3 bases: TGTGCCAGCAGCCCGATCGGGGGAACGGGACTAGCGGCAGATACGCAGTATTTT. Its translation is CASSPIGGTGLAADTQYF.